This T cell receptor (beta chain) was retrieved from a study of blood T cell repertoires in COVID-19. On the study more broadly: PBMCs, B-cell-depleted T cells, or T cells were the source of the cDNA or gDNA that made up the material.

In its sample, this clone was seen a few times. The CDR3 has 15 amino acids. V was pared by 0 bases and J by 2 bases, with 9 bases between. Germline lookup yields CDR1 MNHEY and CDR2 SMNVEV (reference sequence). Original data processing: By means of reference gene primer amplification, nucleated cell counts were estimated. TCRdb's copy holds only in-frame clones and misses some; the assay was immunoSEQ multiplex PCR. V, J and clone size were drawn from that table, and D and trimming were deduced from the DNA. The sample records around 260,000 clones, roughly 88% being singletons. The sequenced sample consisted of peripheral blood. The TCR was taken from a human donor in a cohort sampled during active COVID-19. This chain links TRBV27 with TRBJ2-3; D gene ambiguous. The CDR3 protein is CASSLSHSTTDTQYF. The CDR3 nucleotides are TGTGCCAGCAGTTTATCCCACTCAACCACAGATACGCAGTATTTT.